This T cell receptor (beta chain) was sequenced during a study of cytomegalovirus exposure and HLA in healthy donors (dated by TCRdb to about 2017). With respect to the entire study: In an earlier analysis of around 540 of the donors, less than 350 Gb of sequence data and roughly 100 million unique TCR beta sequences from some 170 million T cells were reported. Of the roughly 400 genotyped donors, approximately 81% were placed in the genetic ancestry cluster associated with self-reported Caucasian donors. The study combined high-throughput TCR immunosequencing, statistical association of individual TCRs with disease status, and machine learning to predict cytomegalovirus infection status. An earlier analysis of fewer than 750 of the donors used high-throughput TCR beta sequencing to judge whether each TCR beta V gene segment behaved as functional or pseudogenic. The study aimed to test whether signatures of past pathogen exposure could be identified by cataloging public T cell receptors. The number of typed donors differed by locus: about 620-640 for A, B, C, DRB1 and DQB1; some 500 for DQA1; fewer than 610 for DPA1; and 400 to 480 for DPB1. Every discovery cohort repertoire had been produced on one sequencing platform. Using immunosequencing, the study profiled T cell repertoires from 500 to 800 subjects and related those repertoires to cytomegalovirus serostatus. Donor age, sex, ethnicity and CMV serostatus were compiled together with the repertoire data. Genome-wide SNP genotypes for about 65% of the roughly 670 donors were used in a later genetic analysis, which treated that subset as a discovery cohort. HLA typing covered class I and class II loci at four-digit resolution. Across some 400 genotyped donors of the cohort, an average of approximately 240,000 unique TCR beta nucleotide sequences per donor were sequenced, and roughly 18% of those sequences were non-productive. Roughly 300 gigabases of sequencing data and tens of millions of unique TCR sequences were included in an early release covering about 620 HLA-typed donors. In addition to the first cohort of approximately 650 subjects, a separate validation cohort of 100 to 150 different subjects was used. In a later analysis, previously published TCR beta repertoires from 550 to 700 donors were re-analyzed and high-resolution HLA genotyping was added so that TCR occurrence patterns could be studied. The later analysis used no new phenotypic data to find candidate immune exposures, relying instead on TCR beta sequences and their occurrence across donors. Five DR-DQ haplotypes were handled as single units for association and clustering, since linkage in the cohort was strong. Study-wide conclusions, independent of this receptor: According to a later genetic analysis, donors in an Asian-associated ancestry cluster had fewer N-insertions in productive TCRs than the approximately 670-donor mean. In vitro tests confirmed that a few of the cytomegalovirus-associated TCR beta chains recognize cytomegalovirus antigens. A cluster of highly shared sequence variants was judged likely to represent a technical artifact of the sequencing pipeline. Linkage disequilibrium might explain the correlated functional status among segregating V segments, but an unknown experimental factor could not be excluded. Across donors, most TCR sequences were observed very rarely, whereas some public TCRs were present in many individuals. The cohort was sequenced for TCR beta chains only, and without alpha or paired-chain data the features that could be detected were limited. V-gene and J-gene trimming of TCR beta chains was associated with a missense DCLRE1C variant in a later genetic analysis, and the association was replicated in an independent cohort. According to the authors, the approach could potentially be generalized to other disease states and immunological phenotypes. Broadly in line with IMGT annotations, most TCR beta V segments showed up in productive rearrangements about 90% or about 30% of the time in an earlier analysis of several hundred of the donors. In a later analysis, the rate of TCR association differed among HLA loci, with DRB1 alleles having the most associated TCRs and HLA-C alleles having the fewest. Cytomegalovirus status was reported to be diagnosed by the classifier with high specificity and sensitivity in both the original and validation cohorts. The 87-base-pair reads could not distinguish some IMGT-functional V segments, including TRBV6-2 and TRBV6-3, so those segments were excluded. When HLA alleles, especially DR and DQ, strongly co-occurred, TCR associations were difficult to assign to individual alleles. Roughly uniform sequencing depth across donors was assumed in presence/absence analyses, although this assumption may not hold. In the study, 150 to 200 TCR beta chains were listed as associated with cytomegalovirus. Because counts were too low, roughly 17 rarely observed V segments, including chromosome 9 orphons, were left out of the earlier analysis of roughly 600 of the donors. A further reported finding was that TCR beta sequences accurately predicted the HLA-A and HLA-B alleles for most subjects in the first cohort. Most CMV-associated TCR beta chains appeared to be HLA-restricted in a later analysis, and the HLA associations seemed to be driven largely by CMV exposure. Because HLA typing was missing for some donors at each locus, association tests included only the typed subset. In a later analysis, HLA-associated TCR beta chains showed more clonal expansion and lower generation probabilities than non-associated chains that were equally common. A later analysis reported that several top co-occurrence clusters appeared linked to parvovirus B19, influenza, CMV and Epstein-Barr virus. In a later analysis, about 16,000 TCR beta sequences were associated with specific HLA alleles at a false discovery rate of 0.05. Immune exposure information for the cohort was limited to CMV serostatus.

This clone was picked up one time. This receptor's antigen is unknown. It has no much larger one-base neighbor in the sample; base qualities were not kept. The receptor library was made with the immunoSEQ multiplex PCR assay. The multiplex PCR relied on a mix of 60 forward primers for TCR Vbeta segments and 13 reverse primers for TCR Jbeta segments. The CDR3 region of rearranged TCR beta genes was amplified from genomic DNA by a multiplex PCR assay. The amplified TCR beta libraries were sequenced on the Illumina HiSeq System as 87-base-pair reads. On the study's bioinformatics: Across the 670 or so repertoires, a later analysis counted some 81 million unique TCR beta chains, some 11 million of which were shared by at least two donors. Raw reads were error-corrected and collapsed into unique sequences with a nearest-neighbor algorithm that merged closely related sequences to remove PCR and sequencing errors. CDR3 sequences were aligned to IMGT reference sequences to assign V, D and J gene segments. For a sequence to be retained, a match of at least six nucleotides was required to both a V gene segment and a J gene segment. Rearrangements were classified as productive when the CDR3 lacked stop codons and remained in frame with V and J, and all other rearrangements were classified as non-productive. Following IMGT convention, CDR3 was defined as the stretch from the second conserved V-encoded cysteine to the conserved J-encoded phenylalanine. The earlier analysis of fewer than 750 of the donors excluded sequences that lacked an unambiguous match to a single V gene segment. In an earlier analysis of some 590 of the donors, a V segment was called functional when productive rearrangements were above 56.7%, and segregating when the standard deviation between donors exceeded 5%. A statistical classification framework was built for diagnosing cytomegalovirus status from the catalog of TCR beta chain sequences. In a later analysis, V and J genes were assigned by comparing TCR nucleotide sequences against IMGT/GENE-DB human TR gene sequences. Using the TCRdist pipeline, a later analysis assigned CDR3 sequences along with most-parsimonious VDJ recombination scenarios. In a later analysis, each TCR beta chain was defined by its CDR3 amino acid sequence together with its V-gene family, and reads without a unique V-gene family were excluded. To address suspected cross-contamination and a sequencing artifact, a later analysis removed 592 highly shared, low-generation-probability nucleotide sequences. A later analysis calculated a clonal expansion index for each public chain from normalized within-repertoire ranks of inferred template counts. A later analysis computed generation probabilities with a VDJ recombination model fitted to out-of-frame rearrangements, and checked the results against IGoR. Hypergeometric tests were used in a later analysis to score TCR-TCR, TCR-HLA and TCR-CMV co-occurrence, with a repertoire-size bias correction applied to the TCR pairs. False discovery rates were estimated in a later analysis by permuting HLA or CMV assignments 20 times. In a later analysis, co-occurring TCRs were grouped with DBSCAN, and TCRdist sequence similarity was added when clustering was performed within HLA-allele-positive subsets. Repertoires with fewer than 30,000 or more than 120,000 public chains, plus five repertoires with anomalous nucleotide sharing, were excluded from co-occurrence clustering. TCRdb re-hosts the immuneACCESS table, in-frame sequences only. Its copies lack some clones; in the studies checked, an unresolved V gene accounts for under half of them, and the cause for the rest is not known. V, J and clone size are taken as reported in that table, and D and trimming were inferred from the DNA itself. Here the sample has about 190,000 clones; 75% to 80% occur a single time. Of the sample, about 5.6% falls within the top ten clones.

The cohort consisted of approximately 690 healthy bone marrow donors. All cohort members were sampled while nominally healthy, although unrecorded immune exposures were likely present. The donor was CMV seropositive and belonged to the group of 250 to 350 seropositive cohort members. A peripheral blood sample was provided by each donor, and peripheral blood mononuclear cells were used for TCR beta sequencing. The Qiagen DNeasy Blood Extraction Kit was used to extract genomic DNA from the blood cell samples. According to the germline V gene (reference sequence), CDR1 reads LNHDA and CDR2 reads SQIVND. V is pruned by 5 bases and J by 5 bases, leaving 6 bases of the junction without a gene match. The CDR3 sequence holds 14 residues, the cysteine and phenylalanine included. Only the CDR3 part of the read is kept: 42 bases, read in frame from the first base.

Sequencing was carried out using PBMCs. The clonotype was recovered from a woman aged 25 to 45 in good health and CMV-seropositive. The sequence joins TRBV19 to TRBJ2-7, with 10 bases aligning to TRBD1. The DNA is TGTGCCAGTAGTGACCGGGACAGGGGTCACGAGCAGTACTTC. It codes for CASSDRDRGHEQYF.